This TCR beta chain emerged from a study of T-cell reconstitution after alpha-beta-depleted transplantation in children. Germline V gene lookup returns CDR1 MGHRA and CDR2 YSYEKL. This CDR3 spans 15 amino acids. Trimming took off 4 bases at V and 0 bases at J, with 10 bases between the two ends. Unique molecular identifiers were incorporated into the prepared TCRbeta library. TCRdb passed the PCR reads through MiXCR, listing each CDR3 protein once. The table has around 700,000 distinct CDR3 sequences, over 10% seen once. Only a few counts were recorded for this clonotype. The target antigen is unknown. Study results and caveats: The authors attributed T-cell counts and diversity one year after transplant mostly to newly produced T cells. Recipient T cells and thymic progenitors that survived gave rise to the high TCRbeta diversity observed at day 60 in some patients. Reported findings indicate that, about two months after transplant, alpha-beta T cells came from several hundred expanded clones, which were derived from non-depleted graft cells.

This clonotype was sampled from a girl aged 2 to 9 with congenital amegakaryocytic thrombocytopenia, due to receive a stem cell transplant. Sequenced material: PBMCs, taken before TCRalphabeta/CD19-depleted stem cell transplant. The J gene is TRBJ2-4, the V gene TRBV4-1, with D hard to call. CDR3 in amino acids: CASSRAGLAKNIQYF. The CDR3 DNA follows: TGCGCCAGCAGCCGAGCAGGATTAGCCAAAAACATTCAGTACTTC.